This T cell receptor beta chain derives from a study of blood T cell repertoires in COVID-19. At the level of the study: T cells, B-cell-depleted T cells, or PBMCs supplied cDNA or gDNA.

Original handling: The authors estimated nucleated cell counts from reference gene primer amplification. Data came from immunoSEQ multiplex PCR; TCRdb stores just in-frame clones and leaves some out. That table supplies the V and J calls and clone size; D and trimming were determined from the DNA. The table lists some 150,000 clones, 80% to 90% of them singletons. This CDR3 comprises 14 residues. Germline lookup yields CDR1 GTSNPN and CDR2 SVGIG (reference sequence). V gave up 3 bases and J gave up 9 bases, with 18 bases separating them. Sequenced material: peripheral blood. The chain has TRBV30 and TRBJ2-1; maybe TRBD1 (5 bases). This sequence originates from a man between 65 and 85 years old with acute or convalescent COVID-19. CDR3: CAWSLGVGVSEQFF. CDR3 nucleotides: TGTGCCTGGAGCTTAGGGGTAGGGGTCAGTGAGCAGTTCTTC.